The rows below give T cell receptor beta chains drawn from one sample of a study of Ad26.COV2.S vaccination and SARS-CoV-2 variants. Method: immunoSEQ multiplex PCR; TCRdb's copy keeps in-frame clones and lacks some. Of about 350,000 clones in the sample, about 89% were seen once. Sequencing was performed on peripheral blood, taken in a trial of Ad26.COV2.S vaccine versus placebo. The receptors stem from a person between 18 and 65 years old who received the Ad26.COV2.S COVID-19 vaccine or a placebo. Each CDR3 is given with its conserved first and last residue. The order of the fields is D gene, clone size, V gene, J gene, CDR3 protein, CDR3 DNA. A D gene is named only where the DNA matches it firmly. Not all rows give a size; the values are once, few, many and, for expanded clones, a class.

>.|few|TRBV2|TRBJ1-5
CASSEQDSNQPQHF
TGTGCCAGCAGTGAACAGGATAGCAATCAGCCCCAGCATTTT
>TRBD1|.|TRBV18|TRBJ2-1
CASSPDRGEQFF
TGTGCCAGCTCACCTGACAGGGGTGAGCAGTTCTTC
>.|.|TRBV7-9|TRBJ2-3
CASSSQFDTDTQYF
TGTGCCAGCAGCTCCCAGTTCGACACAGATACGCAGTATTTT
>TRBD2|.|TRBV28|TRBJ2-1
CASSLFLTSGTYNEQFF
TGTGCCAGCAGTTTATTTCTGACTAGCGGGACCTACAATGAGCAGTTCTTC
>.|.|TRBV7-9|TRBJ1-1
CASQTGENTEAFF
TGTGCCAGCCAGACAGGTGAGAACACTGAAGCTTTCTTT
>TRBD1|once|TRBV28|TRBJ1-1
CASSLLQGTTEAFF
TGTGCCAGCAGTTTATTACAGGGGACCACTGAAGCTTTCTTT
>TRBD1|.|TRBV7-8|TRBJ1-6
CASSYITRTGDNSPLHF
TGTGCCAGCAGCTATATTACTAGGACAGGGGATAATTCACCCCTCCACTTT
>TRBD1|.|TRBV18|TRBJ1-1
CASSPRGLGQGVTNTEAFF
TGTGCCAGCTCACCAAGGGGGTTAGGACAGGGAGTGACGAACACTGAAGCTTTCTTT
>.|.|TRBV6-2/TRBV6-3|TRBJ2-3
CASSSLQVSTDTQYF
TGTGCCAGCAGTTCCCTTCAGGTTTCCACAGATACGCAGTATTTT
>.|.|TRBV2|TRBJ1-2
CASRVMVGAYGYTF
TGTGCCAGCAGGGTTATGGTTGGGGCCTATGGCTACACCTTC
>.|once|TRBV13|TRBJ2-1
CASNIAAGASYNEQFF
TGTGCCAGCAACATCGCGGCGGGGGCCTCCTACAATGAGCAGTTCTTC
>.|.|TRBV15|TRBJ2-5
CATSSFPSGMETQYF
TGTGCCACCAGCAGTTTTCCGTCCGGGATGGAGACCCAGTACTTC
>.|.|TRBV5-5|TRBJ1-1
CASSLVANTEAFF
TGTGCCAGCAGCTTGGTAGCTAACACTGAAGCTTTCTTT
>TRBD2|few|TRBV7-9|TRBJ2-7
CASSPPRGTSESYEQYF
TGTGCCAGCAGCCCCCCGAGAGGGACTAGCGAATCCTACGAGCAGTACTTC
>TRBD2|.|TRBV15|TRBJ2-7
CATSRDGTTYEQYF
TGTGCCACCAGCAGAGATGGGACTACCTACGAGCAGTACTTC
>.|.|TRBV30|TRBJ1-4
CAWARGGRNEKLFF
TGTGCCTGGGCTAGAGGGGGACGCAATGAAAAACTGTTTTTT
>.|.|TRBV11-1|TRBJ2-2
CASSLEPDLNTGELFF
TGTGCCAGCAGCTTAGAACCGGACTTGAACACCGGGGAGCTGTTTTTT
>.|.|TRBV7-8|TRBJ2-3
CASKGSSTDTQYF
TGTGCCAGCAAGGGGTCTAGCACAGATACGCAGTATTTT